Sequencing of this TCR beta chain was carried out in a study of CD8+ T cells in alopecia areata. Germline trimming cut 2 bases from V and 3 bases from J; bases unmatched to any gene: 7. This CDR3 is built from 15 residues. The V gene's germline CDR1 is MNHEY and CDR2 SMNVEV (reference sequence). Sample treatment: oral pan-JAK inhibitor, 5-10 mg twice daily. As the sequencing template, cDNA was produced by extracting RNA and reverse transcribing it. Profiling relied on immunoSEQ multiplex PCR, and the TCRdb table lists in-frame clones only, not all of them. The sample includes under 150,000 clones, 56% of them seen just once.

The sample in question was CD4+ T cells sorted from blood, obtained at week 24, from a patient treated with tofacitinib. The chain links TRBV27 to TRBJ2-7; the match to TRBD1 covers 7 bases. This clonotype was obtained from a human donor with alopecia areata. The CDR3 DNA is TGTGCCAGCAGTTTAGCCCCTACAGGGGACTACGAGCAGTACTTC. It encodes CASSLAPTGDYEQYF.